The 17 T cell receptor beta chains below all came from one sample that was sequenced in a study of graft-versus-host responses after intestinal transplantation. These receptors have no identified antigens. The assay was immunoSEQ multiplex PCR, and TCRdb's table has in-frame clones only and misses some. The table has roughly 90,000 clones, 80% to 95% seen once. The specimen was unstimulated CD8+ T cells sorted from spleen or lymph node cells, collected before intestinal transplant. The receptors derive from a human donor who received an intestinal transplant.

The chain joins TRBV7-3 to TRBJ2-3; 7 bases align to TRBD2. The CDR3 has 16 amino acids. Germline CDR1 reads SGHTA; CDR2 reads FQGTGA. The junction had 8 bases not matched to a gene; V was cut back by 1 base and J by 4 bases. CDR3 loop: CASSLRTGGSADTQYF. The CDR3 region has the DNA TGTGCCAGCAGCTTAAGGACGGGCGGGAGTGCAGATACGCAGTATTTT.

The chain employs TRBV23-1 and TRBJ2-7; D unclear. TRBV23-1 is filed as an ORF, its function uncertain. The V end lost 6 bases, the J end lost 3 bases, and 6 bases lay between the germline ends. The CDR3 runs 11 residues. The CDR3 nucleotides are TGCGCCAGCAGCATCAGCTACGAGCAGTACTTC. It codes for CASSISYEQYF.

This clone was picked up a small number of times. The chain carries TRBV6-6 and TRBJ2-7; tentatively, D is TRBD2 (7 bases). Trimming pared 3 bases from V and 5 bases from J, leaving 14 bases between. Per germline, CDR1 MNHNY and CDR2 SVGAGI (reference sequence). CDR3 length: 14 amino acids. The CDR3 region is CASSYDGGADEQYF. CDR3 nucleotide sequence: TGTGCCAGCAGTTATGATGGGGGGGCGGACGAGCAGTACTTC.

This clone was seen more than once but under ten times. The chain links TRBV6-1 to TRBJ2-7; D is unclear. CDR3 length: 15 amino acids. Trimming shortened V by 2 bases and J by 3 bases, and 14 bases separated the two germline ends. Germline CDR1 is MNHNS and CDR2 is SASEGT. This chain's CDR3 is CASSESLAEIYEQYF. CDR3 in DNA: TGTGCCAGCAGTGAATCCTTGGCAGAGATCTACGAGCAGTACTTC.

J is TRBJ2-7 and V is TRBV5-6; 9 positions agree with TRBD2. J was trimmed by 5 bases and V by 1 base; bases with no gene match: 10. Germline V gene sequence: CDR1 SGHDT, CDR2 YYEEEE. The CDR3 spans 16 residues. This CDR3 is CASSLSAGGAWDEQYF. For the CDR3, the DNA is TGTGCCAGCAGCTTGTCGGCGGGAGGGGCTTGGGACGAGCAGTACTTC.

J is TRBJ2-1 and V is TRBV6-6, with D possibly being TRBD1 (6 bases). V was cut by 5 bases and J by 1 base, with 12 bases left in between. The CDR3 contains 15 residues. CDR1 MNHNY and CDR2 SVGAGI come from the germline V gene (reference sequence). CDR3 residues: CASSRDRRSYNEQFF. DNA of the CDR3: TGTGCCAGCAGTCGAGACAGGCGATCCTACAATGAGCAGTTCTTC.

The chain recombines TRBV4-1 with TRBJ2-1; D uncertain. Per the germline V gene, CDR1 is MGHRA and CDR2 is YSYEKL. This CDR3 has 12 amino acids. Trimming pared 4 bases from V and 12 bases from J, leaving 13 bases between. CDR3 in DNA: TGCGCCAGCAGCCCCCCCGTTGGGTGGCAGTTCTTC. Its translation: CASSPPVGWQFF.

This chain connects TRBV7-6 to TRBJ1-3, with D maybe TRBD1 (5 bases). There are 18 residues in the CDR3. Per germline, CDR1 SGHVS and CDR2 FNYEAQ. The germline V and J ends were trimmed by 1 base and 3 bases, with 19 bases remaining between them. CDR3 sequence: CASSLGGTDLGIGNTIYF. Here the CDR3 DNA reads TGTGCCAGCAGCTTAGGTGGGACGGACCTGGGAATTGGAAACACCATATATTTT.

The rearrangement links TRBV7-3 to TRBJ2-5; no firm D call. The germline V gene has CDR1 SGHTA and CDR2 FQGTGA. V lost 5 bases and J 5 bases, leaving 12 bases between the germline ends. There are 13 residues in the CDR3. CDR3 in amino acids: CASSPGPGETQYF. CDR3 DNA sequence: TGTGCCAGCAGCCCAGGACCGGGTGAGACCCAGTACTTC.

V gene TRBV13 combines with J gene TRBJ2-3; TRBD2 aligns across 9 bases. This CDR3 region has 19 residues. Trimming cost V 4 bases and J 4 bases; bases outside gene matches: 18. Germline V CDR1 and CDR2: PRHDT, FYEKMQ (reference sequence). CDR3 amino acids: CASSSTPNGLAGGADTQYF. The CDR3 DNA reads TGTGCCAGCAGCTCCACCCCAAACGGACTGGCGGGGGGGGCAGATACGCAGTATTTT.

The rearrangement links TRBV5-1 to TRBJ1-6; 8 nucleotides align to TRBD1. Germline lookup yields CDR1 SGHRS and CDR2 YFSETQ. CDR3 size: 17 residues. V trimming: 0 bases; J trimming: 8 bases; junction bases outside the gene matches: 10. DNA of the CDR3: TGCGCCAGCAGCTTGGCCCGGACAGGGCTGGGGGATTCACCCCTCCACTTT. It is translated as CASSLARTGLGDSPLHF.

This chain connects TRBV29-1 to TRBJ2-7; TRBD1 aligns across 7 bases. Losses at the gene ends were 5 bases for V and 3 bases for J; bases not matched to a gene: 7. This CDR3 has 13 amino acids. Germline CDR1 and CDR2: SQVTM and ANQGSEA. In DNA form, the CDR3 reads TGCAGCGTTTCCACAGGGGTGGACTACGAGCAGTACTTC. As protein: CSVSTGVDYEQYF.

The J gene is TRBJ2-7, the V gene TRBV2; the D call may be TRBD1 or TRBD2 (5 bases each). The germline V gene encodes CDR1 SNHLY and CDR2 FYNNEI. V was trimmed by 6 bases and J by 3 bases, leaving 24 bases between them. This CDR3 comprises 17 residues. The CDR3 spells CASSVQPGGGSLYEQYF. The CDR3 DNA reads TGTGCCAGCAGCGTCCAGCCAGGTGGGGGATCTCTCTACGAGCAGTACTTC. The variable domain in full, with the rest retrieved from reference TRBV2 and TRBJ2-7, is EPEVTQTPSHQVTQMGQEVILRCVPISNHLYFYWYRQILGQKVEFLVSFYNNEISEKSEIFDDQFSVERPDGSNFTLKIRSTKLEDSAMYFCASSVQPGGGSLYEQYFGPGTRLTVT.

The V and J genes are TRBV18 and TRBJ2-3; 9 bases agree with TRBD1. The CDR3 runs to 16 residues. V gave up 4 bases and J gave up 3 bases; unmatched junction bases: 8. CDR1 and CDR2 from the germline V gene are KGHSH and LQKENI. CDR3: CASSHPGQGVTDTQYF. As DNA, the CDR3 is TGTGCCAGCTCACACCCGGGACAGGGAGTAACAGATACGCAGTATTTT.

The gene calls are TRBV15 and TRBJ2-1; D may be TRBD2 (6 bases). Germline CDR1 reads LNHNV; CDR2 reads YYDKDF (reference sequence). Trimming shortened V by 4 bases and J by 5 bases, and 15 bases separated the two germline ends. This CDR3 comprises 15 residues. For the CDR3, the DNA is TGTGCCACCAGCATGAGATTCGGGGGTGACAATGAGCAGTTCTTC. It yields the protein CATSMRFGGDNEQFF.

The chain uses TRBV7-6 and TRBJ2-1, with D uncertain. V shed 8 bases and J shed 6 bases, with 17 bases lying between them. The germline CDR1 and CDR2 sequences are SGHVS and FNYEAQ. This CDR3 has 14 residues. The CDR3 reads CASGTRLRPNEQFF. In nucleotides, the CDR3 is TGTGCCAGCGGCACCCGCCTCCGGCCCAATGAGCAGTTCTTC.

This clone was counted once. The chain carries TRBV25-1 and TRBJ1-1; TRBD1 is a possible D gene (5 bases). This CDR3 contains 14 residues. Trimming shortened V by 1 base and J by 4 bases, and 10 bases separated the two germline ends. Germline assignment: CDR1 MGHDK and CDR2 SYGVNS. CDR3 amino acids: CASSEWEGRTEAFF. CDR3 nucleotide sequence: TGTGCCAGCAGTGAATGGGAGGGACGCACTGAAGCTTTCTTT.